One TCR beta chain is described in this entry. The data were obtained in a study of human T cells and chemical hapten exposure. Individual cDNA molecules in this library carried unique molecular identifiers. In the original workflow: Per sample, the median was about 88,000 TCRs, with values from about 24,000 to 680,000. TCRdb called the RACE reads again in MiXCR, with one record for every CDR3 protein. What appears here as the V and J calls and clone size reflects TCRdb's work, not the paper's. The data contain approximately 120,000 distinct CDR3 sequences, roughly 9% of them singletons. The time point was: patch test 2, 6 weeks after DPC sensitization. The treatment was: therapeutic diphenylcyclopropenone sensitization with weekly scalp DPC. Donors were 18 to 70-year-old alopecia patients suitable for DPC. Total RNA came from unfractionated whole blood. V was trimmed by 2 bases and J by 5 bases, leaving 6 bases between them. Germline assignment: CDR1 MNHEY and CDR2 SVGEGT. CDR3 length: 12 amino acids.

This sequence joins TRBV6-2 or TRBV6-3 and TRBJ1-2; no firm D call. The receptor's source is a middle-aged woman with alopecia areata. Some clones in this sample may be carry-over from other donors' samples. The sample was whole blood, taken in connection with sensitization to the hapten diphenylcyclopropenone (DPC). The CDR3 bases are TGTGCCAGCAGTTACACGGAGTATGGCTACACCTTC. Residues: CASSYTEYGYTF.